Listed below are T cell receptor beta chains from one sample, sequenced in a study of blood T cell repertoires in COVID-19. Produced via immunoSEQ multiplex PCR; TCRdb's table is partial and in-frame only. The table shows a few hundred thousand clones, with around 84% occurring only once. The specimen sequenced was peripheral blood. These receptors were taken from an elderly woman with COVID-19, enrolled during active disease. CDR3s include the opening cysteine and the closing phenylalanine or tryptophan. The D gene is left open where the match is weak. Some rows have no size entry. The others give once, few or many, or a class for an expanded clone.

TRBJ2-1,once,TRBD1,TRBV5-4,TGTGCCAGCAGCTCAAGCCGGGACAGGGTGTATGAGCAGTTCTTC,CASSSSRDRVYEQFF
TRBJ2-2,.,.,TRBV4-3,TGCGCCAGCAGCCAAGGGAGGACTGCCCGATACACCGGGGAGCTGTTTTTT,CASSQGRTARYTGELFF
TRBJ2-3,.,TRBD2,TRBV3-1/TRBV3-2,TGTGCCAGCAGCCAGACTAGCGGGGTGATCACAGATACGCAGTATTTT,CASSQTSGVITDTQYF
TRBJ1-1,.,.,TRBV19,TGTGCCAGCCACTTAGGGAGAGCTTTCTTT,CASHLGRAFF
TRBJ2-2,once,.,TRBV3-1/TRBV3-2,TGTGCCAGCAGCCTGAGATCTTCGAACACCGGGGAGCTGTTTTTT,CASSLRSSNTGELFF
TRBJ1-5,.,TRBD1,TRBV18,TGTGCCAGTTCGGGACAGGTTCTTAAGGGCAATCAGCCCCAGCATTTT,CASSGQVLKGNQPQHF
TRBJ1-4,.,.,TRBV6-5,TGTGCCAGCAGTTACTCGTCCGGGAATAATGAAAAACTGTTTTTT,CASSYSSGNNEKLFF
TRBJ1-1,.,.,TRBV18,TGTGCCAGCTCACCAAGGAGGCCTCGCGGAATTGACACTGAAGCTTTCTTT,CASSPRRPRGIDTEAFF
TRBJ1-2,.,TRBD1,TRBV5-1,TGCGCCAGCAGCACCCGGGACAGGGGAGGGTATGGCTACACCTTC,CASSTRDRGGYGYTF
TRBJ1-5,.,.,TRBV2,TGTGCCAGCCAGGGACAAGGCAATAGCAATCAGCCCCAGCATTTT,CASQGQGNSNQPQHF
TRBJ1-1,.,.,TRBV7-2,TGTGCCAGCAGCTTAATGGGCATGAACACTGAAGCTTTCTTT,CASSLMGMNTEAFF
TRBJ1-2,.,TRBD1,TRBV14,TGTGCCAGCAGCCAAGTTCAAGGAGGGGGCTTAAGTGGCTACACCTTC,CASSQVQGGGLSGYTF
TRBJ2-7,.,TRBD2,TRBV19,TGTGCCAGTAGTATAGGTGTGCCTAGCGGGACGTTCTACGAGCAGTACTTC,CASSIGVPSGTFYEQYF
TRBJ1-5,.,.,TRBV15,TGTGCCACCAGCGGAGGGGCCACCGTAGTAGGGCCCCAGCATTTT,CATSGGATVVGPQHF
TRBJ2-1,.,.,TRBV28,TGTGCCAGCAGTTTATTGACAAATGAGCAGTTCTTC,CASSLLTNEQFF
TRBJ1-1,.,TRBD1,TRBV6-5,TGTGCCAGCAGTATCGATCCGGGACAGGGGAAAACTTTCTTT,CASSIDPGQGKTFF
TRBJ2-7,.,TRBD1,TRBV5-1,TGCGCCAGCAGCACCAACAGGGGGATGAACGAGCAGTACTTC,CASSTNRGMNEQYF
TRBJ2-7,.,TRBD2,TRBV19,TGTGCCAGTAGGACCTCTAGCGGGGCACCCTACGAGCAGTACTTC,CASRTSSGAPYEQYF